These 18 T cell receptor beta chains were all obtained from the same sample, sequenced in a study of cytomegalovirus exposure and HLA in healthy donors. The PCR ran on 60 Vbeta and 13 Jbeta primers. Clones were read by immunoSEQ multiplex PCR, and TCRdb kept only the in-frame ones, dropping some. Of about 180,000 clones listed, 80% to 90% are singletons. Sequencing was carried out using PBMCs. All receptors derive from a male donor in good health and CMV-seronegative.

The chain employs TRBV10-3 and TRBJ2-7, with a tentative D call TRBD1 (6 bases). The CDR3 runs 16 residues. V lost 3 bases to trimming and J lost 2 bases, with 17 bases between them. Per germline, CDR1 ENHRY and CDR2 SYGVKD. CDR3 nucleotides: TGTGCCATCAGTGACCCCCGGGACACCGCGACCTACGAGCAGTACTTC. Translating gives CAISDPRDTATYEQYF.

The chain has TRBV19 and TRBJ1-2, with D hard to call. The CDR3 is 13 residues long. CDR1 and CDR2 (germline): LNHDA, SQIVND (reference sequence). V lost 9 bases and J 1 base, leaving 12 bases between the germline ends. This CDR3 is CASGESVNYGYTF. The CDR3 nucleotides are TGTGCCAGCGGGGAGTCCGTTAACTATGGCTACACCTTC.

V usage is TRBV9 and J usage is TRBJ1-4; the D gene is possibly TRBD1 (5 bases). CDR3 length: 15 amino acids. Germline loops: CDR1 SGDLS, CDR2 YYNGEE. Trimming took 0 bases from V and 4 from J, leaving 10 bases between them. The CDR3 bases are TGTGCCAGCAGCGTAGGCTGGGGCGTTAATGAAAAACTGTTTTTT. Encoded protein: CASSVGWGVNEKLFF.

This clone was seen a handful of times. The chain employs TRBV19 and TRBJ2-7; no clear D. The CDR3 has 12 amino acids. Trimming took off 6 bases at V and 4 bases at J, with 10 bases between the two ends. The germline V gene has CDR1 LNHDA and CDR2 SQIVND (reference sequence). CDR3 sequence: CASRGAQYEQYF. The CDR3 coding sequence is TGTGCCAGTAGAGGAGCCCAATACGAGCAGTACTTC.

This chain uses TRBV7-2 with TRBJ1-4; 10 bases line up with TRBD1. Germline-derived CDR1 and CDR2 are SGHTA and FQGNSA. V gave up 3 bases and J gave up 6 bases; unmatched junction bases: 4. This CDR3 comprises 15 residues. CDR3 sequence (DNA): TGTGCCAGCAGCTTCCCCGGGACAGGGGATGAAAAACTGTTTTTT. This encodes CASSFPGTGDEKLFF.

The chain combines TRBV5-4 with TRBJ2-3; D is undetermined. The CDR3 covers 14 residues. Germline values: CDR1 SGHNT, CDR2 YYREEE (reference sequence). The ends were cut back, 1 base at V and 2 bases at J, with 8 bases in the middle. CDR3 in DNA: TGTGCCAGCAGCTTGCGTCTAGACACAGATACGCAGTATTTT. This gives the protein CASSLRLDTDTQYF.

The chain couples TRBV5-1 to TRBJ2-3; 11 bases align to TRBD2. Germline V gene lookup returns CDR1 SGHRS and CDR2 YFSETQ. CDR3 length: 17 residues. V was clipped by 0 bases and J by 1 base; unmatched bases: 4. DNA for the CDR3: TGCGCCAGCAGCTTGGCGGTAGCGGGGGGGGGCACAGATACGCAGTATTTT. Amino acids: CASSLAVAGGGTDTQYF.

The gene calls are TRBV4-3 and TRBJ2-7; possible D gene TRBD2, 6 bases. Germline CDR1 and CDR2: LGHNA and YSLEER. The CDR3 is made up of 16 amino acids. Trimming cost V 4 bases and J 0 bases, with 16 bases left between them. For the CDR3, the DNA is TGCGCCAGCAGCCGAGAAAGCGGAGGGAGCTCCTACGAGCAGTACTTC. Its protein is CASSRESGGSSYEQYF.

The V call is TRBV7-3, the J call TRBJ2-3; 7 nucleotides match TRBD2. There are 14 residues in the CDR3. J gave up 2 bases and V 7 bases, and 6 bases lay outside the gene matches. Germline V gene data show CDR1 as SGHTA and CDR2 as FQGTGA. The CDR3 DNA reads TGTGCCAGCACGAGCGGGGAGTTCACAGATACGCAGTATTTT. This encodes CASTSGEFTDTQYF.

V and J are TRBV7-9 and TRBJ1-4, with a tentative D call TRBD1 (6 bases). The CDR3 consists of 14 residues. Looked up from germline, CDR1 is SEHNR and CDR2 is FQNEAQ (reference sequence). The V gene lost 6 bases and the J gene lost 7 bases, with 15 bases spanning the gap. CDR3 loop: CASRGEQGGEKLFF. CDR3 sequence (DNA): TGTGCCAGCAGAGGGGAACAGGGTGGTGAAAAACTGTTTTTT.

V and J are TRBV2 and TRBJ2-4, with 8 bases aligning to TRBD2. The CDR3 loop spans 17 amino acids. CDR1 and CDR2 from the germline V gene are SNHLY and FYNNEI. Germline trimming cut 0 bases from V and 4 bases from J; bases unmatched to any gene: 8. This CDR3 is CASSEALYSGVKNIQYF. The CDR3 DNA sequence: TGTGCCAGCAGTGAAGCGCTGTATAGCGGGGTGAAAAACATTCAGTACTTC.

This rearrangement joins TRBV5-1 to TRBJ1-3; D not resolved. The CDR3 spans 14 residues. Per germline, CDR1 SGHRS and CDR2 YFSETQ. The V and J ends lost 1 base and 1 base respectively, with 6 bases between them. CDR3 protein: CASSLRSSGNTIYF. CDR3 bases: TGCGCCAGCAGCTTGCGCAGTTCTGGAAACACCATATATTTT.

The chain employs TRBV11-2 and TRBJ2-7; the D gene is possibly TRBD2 (5 bases). Per germline, CDR1 SGHAT and CDR2 FQNNGV. The germline V and J ends were trimmed by 2 bases and 0 bases, with 14 bases remaining between them. The CDR3 is 16 residues long. The chain's CDR3 is CASSLTGSRSSYEQYF. The CDR3 nucleotides read TGTGCCAGCAGCTTAACGGGGAGTCGGTCCTCCTACGAGCAGTACTTC.

V and J are TRBV5-3 and TRBJ1-5, with 9 positions matching TRBD1. TRBV5-3 is an open reading frame, and its role is uncertain. V trimming: 4 bases; J trimming: 6 bases; junction bases outside the gene matches: 5. This CDR3 is built from 14 residues. The CDR3 DNA reads TGTGCCAGAAGCCCCGGGACAGGGACTCAGCCCCAGCATTTT. Protein product: CARSPGTGTQPQHF.

This clone was counted only a few times. The genes are TRBV29-1 and TRBJ2-1; D perhaps matches TRBD2 (6 bases). Germline values: CDR1 SQVTM, CDR2 ANQGSEA. V lost 3 bases, J lost 8 bases, and 20 bases lay in between. This CDR3 spans 15 amino acids. As DNA, the CDR3 is TGCAGCGTTGAGGGGGGAAGCGTAAGTAAGTATGAGCAGTTCTTC. Protein product: CSVEGGSVSKYEQFF.

V gene TRBV7-2 combines with J gene TRBJ2-4, with TRBD2 identical over 9 bases. The CDR3 has 19 amino acids. Germline V gene sequence: CDR1 SGHTA, CDR2 FQGNSA. The J segment lost 2 bases and the V segment lost 4 bases, leaving 15 bases of the junction unmatched. Here the CDR3 reads CASSSVSVWRGGSKNIQYF. The CDR3 DNA reads as TGTGCCAGCAGCTCCGTCAGCGTCTGGCGGGGGGGGTCCAAAAACATTCAGTACTTC.

This sequence joins TRBV7-2 and TRBJ2-7; a possible D gene is TRBD2 (5 bases). In germline, CDR1 is SGHTA, CDR2 FQGNSA. The CDR3 extends over 14 amino acids. Trimming cost V 2 bases and J 7 bases, with 15 bases left between them. For the CDR3, the DNA is TGTGCCAGCAGCTTACTTTGGAGCCAGCGGGAGCAGTACTTC. It codes for CASSLLWSQREQYF.

This clone was observed a handful of times. The V gene is TRBV5-1, the J gene TRBJ2-6, with TRBD2 as a possible D gene (5 bases). The V end was cut by 0 bases, the J end by 2 bases, with 9 bases between. Germline V gene sequence: CDR1 SGHRS, CDR2 YFSETQ. The CDR3 extends over 16 amino acids. CDR3 sequence (DNA): TGCGCCAGCAGCTTGGTTGGAGGAACTGGGGCCAACGTCCTGACTTTC. Its translation is CASSLVGGTGANVLTF.